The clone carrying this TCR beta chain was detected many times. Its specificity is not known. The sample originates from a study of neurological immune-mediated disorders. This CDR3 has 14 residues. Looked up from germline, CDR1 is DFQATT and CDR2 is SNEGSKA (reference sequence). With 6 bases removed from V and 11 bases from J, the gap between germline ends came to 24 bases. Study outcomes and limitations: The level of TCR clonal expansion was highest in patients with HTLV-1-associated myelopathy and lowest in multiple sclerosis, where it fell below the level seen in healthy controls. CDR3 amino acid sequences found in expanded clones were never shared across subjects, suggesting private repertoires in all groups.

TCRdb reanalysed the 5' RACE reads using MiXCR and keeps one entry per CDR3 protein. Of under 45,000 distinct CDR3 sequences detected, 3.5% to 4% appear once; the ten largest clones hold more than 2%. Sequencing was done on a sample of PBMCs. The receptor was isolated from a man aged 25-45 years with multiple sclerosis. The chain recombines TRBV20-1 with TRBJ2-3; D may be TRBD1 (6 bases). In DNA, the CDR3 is TGCAGTGCCGGTGTTGTCCCGGGACATAAGGTGCAGTATTTT. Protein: CSAGVVPGHKVQYF.